These T cell receptor beta chains were read from a single sample in a study of blood T cell repertoires in COVID-19. The protocol was immunoSEQ multiplex PCR, while the TCRdb copy is restricted to in-frame clones and leaves out a portion. The table shows some 59,000 clones, with 60% to 80% occurring only once. Sequencing was performed on peripheral blood. These receptors all stem from an elderly man with active or convalescent COVID-19. Each CDR3 is given with its conserved first and last residue. A D gene is named only where the DNA matches it firmly. Size is omitted from some rows. Given values are once, few, many or a class for expanded clones.

v_call	d_call	j_call	clone_size	cdr3_length	cdr3_aa	cdr3_nt
TRBV7-9	-	TRBJ2-7	few	12	CASSLVAGEQYF	TGTGCCAGCAGCTTAGTGGCGGGGGAGCAGTACTTC
TRBV2	-	TRBJ1-6	-	13	CASSGQLDSPLHF	TGTGCCAGCAGTGGGCAGTTGGATTCACCCCTCCACTTT
TRBV9	TRBD1	TRBJ2-2	-	17	CASSIQQGPSAYGELFF	TGTGCCAGCAGCATTCAACAGGGGCCGTCCGCATACGGGGAGCTGTTTTTT
TRBV6-1	-	TRBJ1-2	-	13	CASSDLTVYGYTF	TGTGCCAGCAGTGACCTGACAGTCTATGGCTACACCTTC
TRBV10-3	TRBD2	TRBJ2-1	-	18	CAISEGTSGRADYNEQFF	TGTGCCATCAGTGAAGGGACTAGCGGGAGGGCCGACTACAATGAGCAGTTCTTC
TRBV9	TRBD1	TRBJ1-2	-	16	CASSVAGTGRDYGYTF	TGTGCCAGCAGCGTAGCCGGGACAGGGAGGGACTATGGCTACACCTTC
TRBV7-3	TRBD2	TRBJ2-2	-	15	CASSLSGGGPGELFF	TGTGCCAGCAGCTTATCCGGGGGGGGACCCGGGGAGCTGTTTTTT
TRBV4-1	-	TRBJ1-2	-	16	CASSQDNKQNYYGYTF	TGCGCCAGCAGCCAAGATAATAAACAGAACTACTATGGCTACACCTTC
TRBV9	TRBD2	TRBJ2-3	once	15	CASSPPSGSSGTQYF	TGTGCCAGCAGCCCACCTAGCGGGAGCTCCGGTACGCAGTATTTT
TRBV15	TRBD2	TRBJ2-3	-	16	CATSRKREWGTDTQYF	TGTGCCACCAGCAGAAAGCGGGAGTGGGGCACAGATACGCAGTATTTT
TRBV6-6	-	TRBJ1-4	-	14	CASSPNGGNEKLFF	TGTGCCAGCAGTCCAAACGGGGGGAATGAAAAACTGTTTTTT
TRBV7-9	-	TRBJ1-4	-	16	CASSLGSRATNEKLFF	TGTGCCAGCAGCCTCGGTTCTCGCGCAACTAATGAAAAACTGTTTTTT
TRBV27	TRBD1	TRBJ1-4	-	11	CAGTLTGGPFF	TGTGCCGGCACCCTAACAGGGGGCCCGTTTTTT
TRBV3-1/TRBV3-2	TRBD1	TRBJ1-1	-	15	CASSSTGQANTEAFF	TGTGCCAGCAGCAGTACAGGACAGGCGAACACTGAAGCTTTCTTT
TRBV5-1	TRBD1	TRBJ2-2	-	14	CASSGTENTGELFF	TGCGCCAGCAGCGGGACAGAAAACACCGGGGAGCTGTTTTTT
TRBV4-2	-	TRBJ2-1	-	15	CASSQEALAHNEQFF	TGTGCCAGCAGCCAAGAGGCCTTAGCGCACAATGAGCAGTTCTTC
TRBV10-3	TRBD1	TRBJ1-2	-	13	CAAQTGGNYGYTF	TGTGCCGCCCAGACAGGGGGCAACTATGGCTACACCTTC
TRBV10-2	-	TRBJ2-7	-	11	CASSQGYEQYF	TGCGCCAGCAGCCAGGGCTACGAGCAGTACTTC
TRBV7-2	TRBD1	TRBJ2-7	-	14	CASSLRTGPGEQYF	TGTGCCAGCAGCTTAAGGACAGGCCCTGGCGAGCAGTACTTC
TRBV7-3	TRBD2	TRBJ2-1	-	15	CASSLLKREYNEQFF	TGTGCCAGCAGCCTACTGAAGCGGGAGTACAATGAGCAGTTCTTC
TRBV25-1	-	TRBJ1-5	-	14	CASSVGHRNQPQHF	TGTGCCAGCAGTGTCGGACATCGCAATCAGCCCCAGCATTTT
TRBV7-9	TRBD2	TRBJ2-2	-	18	CASSLEVASGIVSGELFF	TGTGCCAGCAGCTTAGAAGTCGCTAGCGGGATTGTCTCCGGGGAGCTGTTTTTT
TRBV5-5	TRBD1	TRBJ1-1	-	14	CASSRQGRNTEAFF	TGTGCCAGCAGTCGACAGGGACGGAACACTGAAGCTTTCTTT
TRBV24-1	TRBD1	TRBJ2-2	-	13	CATGQGAVGELFF	TGTGCCACCGGACAGGGGGCAGTCGGGGAGCTGTTTTTT
TRBV5-1	TRBD2	TRBJ2-3	-	15	CASSWGRGGTDTQYF	TGCGCCAGCAGCTGGGGGCGGGGGGGCACAGATACGCAGTATTTT
TRBV28	TRBD2	TRBJ2-1	-	17	CASRRISGQSSYNEQFF	TGTGCCAGCAGGAGAATTAGCGGGCAGAGCTCCTACAATGAGCAGTTCTTC
TRBV4-1	TRBD1	TRBJ2-7	-	15	CASSRGQGADYEQYF	TGCGCCAGCAGCCGGGGACAGGGGGCGGACTACGAGCAGTACTTC
TRBV27	-	TRBJ1-4	-	14	CASSTTRNNEKLFF	TGTGCCAGCAGTACCACGCGAAATAATGAAAAACTGTTTTTT
TRBV11-2	-	TRBJ2-7	-	10	CASPGYEQYF	TGTGCCAGCCCAGGATACGAGCAGTACTTC
TRBV7-9	-	TRBJ1-2	-	15	CASSKLDITNYGYTF	TGTGCCAGCAGCAAGCTCGATATTACTAACTATGGCTACACCTTC
TRBV7-2	-	TRBJ1-2	once	15	CASSGPGRGDYGYTF	TGTGCCAGCAGCGGGCCGGGGAGGGGAGACTATGGCTACACCTTC
TRBV4-2	TRBD2	TRBJ2-5	-	15	CASSQDVGLAETQYF	TGTGCCAGCAGCCAAGATGTTGGACTAGCGGAGACCCAGTACTTC
TRBV3-1/TRBV3-2	-	TRBJ2-7	-	14	CASSQQGVSYEQYF	TGTGCCAGCAGCCAACAGGGTGTGAGCTACGAGCAGTACTTC
TRBV19	TRBD1	TRBJ2-3	once	15	CASSMGQGSADTQYF	TGTGCCAGTAGTATGGGACAGGGTAGCGCAGATACGCAGTATTTT
TRBV7-8	-	TRBJ1-1	once	18	CASSLEVPFGAPNTEAFF	TGTGCCAGCAGCTTAGAAGTGCCGTTTGGGGCCCCGAACACTGAAGCTTTCTTT
TRBV9	TRBD2	TRBJ2-1	once	15	CASSPLTSSYNEQFF	TGTGCCAGCAGCCCCCTGACTAGCAGTTACAATGAGCAGTTCTTC
TRBV27	-	TRBJ2-7	once	15	CASRRENRGGYEQYF	TGTGCCAGCAGGCGAGAGAACAGGGGGGGCTACGAGCAGTACTTC
TRBV29-1	-	TRBJ2-5	few	15	CSAASQGGGKETQYF	TGCAGCGCCGCCAGCCAGGGAGGGGGAAAAGAGACCCAGTACTTC
TRBV7-2	TRBD2	TRBJ2-3	-	18	CASSSPASLAAITDTQYF	TGTGCCAGCAGCTCGCCGGCCTCACTAGCGGCAATCACAGATACGCAGTATTTT
TRBV4-2	-	TRBJ2-7	-	14	CASSRTIESYEQYF	TGTGCCAGCAGCCGGACAATAGAGTCCTACGAGCAGTACTTC
TRBV10-3	TRBD2	TRBJ2-1	once	13	CAIRLAGNNEQFF	TGTGCCATTAGACTAGCGGGGAACAATGAGCAGTTCTTC
TRBV28	-	TRBJ1-5	-	15	CASRSGQKGNQPQHF	TGTGCCAGCCGTAGCGGGCAGAAGGGCAATCAGCCCCAGCATTTT
TRBV19	-	TRBJ1-2	-	13	CASSSQGHLGYTF	TGTGCCAGTAGTAGTCAGGGGCATCTGGGCTACACCTTC
TRBV5-1	-	TRBJ1-4	once	16	CASSLGATSANEKLFF	TGCGCCAGCAGCTTAGGAGCCACTAGCGCTAATGAAAAACTGTTTTTT
TRBV5-4	-	TRBJ2-2	-	13	CASSFQGGGELFF	TGTGCCAGCAGCTTCCAGGGTGGCGGGGAGCTGTTTTTT
TRBV7-2	TRBD1	TRBJ2-5	-	15	CASSLSGTGGETQYF	TGTGCCAGCAGCTTATCCGGGACAGGGGGGGAGACCCAGTACTTC
TRBV7-2	-	TRBJ2-3	-	15	CASIRRTIRTDTQYF	TGTGCCAGCATTCGACGGACTATCCGAACAGATACGCAGTATTTT
TRBV9	TRBD1	TRBJ2-7	many	14	CASSVGDRAYEQYF	TGTGCCAGCAGCGTAGGGGACAGGGCCTACGAGCAGTACTTC
TRBV25-1	-	TRBJ2-3	-	14	CASSVQGGTDTQYF	TGTGCCAGCAGTGTACAGGGTGGCACAGATACGCAGTATTTT
TRBV18	-	TRBJ1-4	-	15	CASSPPGETNEKLFF	TGTGCCAGCTCACCACCAGGGGAAACTAATGAAAAACTGTTTTTT
TRBV5-4	TRBD1	TRBJ1-3	-	16	CASSLAAGQGAYTIYF	TGTGCCAGCAGCTTGGCCGCGGGCCAGGGGGCCTACACCATATATTTT
TRBV6-5	-	TRBJ2-7	-	12	CASRDPGDEQYF	TGTGCCAGCAGGGACCCAGGGGACGAGCAGTACTTC